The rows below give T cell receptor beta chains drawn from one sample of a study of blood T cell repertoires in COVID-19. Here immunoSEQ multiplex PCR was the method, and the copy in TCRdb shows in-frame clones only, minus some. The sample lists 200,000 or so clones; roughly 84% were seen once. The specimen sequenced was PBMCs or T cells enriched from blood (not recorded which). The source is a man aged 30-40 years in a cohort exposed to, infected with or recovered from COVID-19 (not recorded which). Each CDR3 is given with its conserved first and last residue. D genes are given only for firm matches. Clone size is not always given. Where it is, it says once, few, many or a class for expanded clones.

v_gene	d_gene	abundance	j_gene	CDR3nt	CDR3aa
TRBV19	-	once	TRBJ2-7	TGTGCCAGTAGTACAGACAGTTTCCCCTACGAGCAGTACTTC	CASSTDSFPYEQYF
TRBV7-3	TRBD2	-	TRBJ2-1	TGTGCCAGCAGCTTGAGCGGGAGGGCCGGGTTCAATGAGCAGTTCTTC	CASSLSGRAGFNEQFF
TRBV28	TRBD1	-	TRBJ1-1	TGTGCCAGCACCCCGGGACAGGGTTACAGGGAGACTGAAGCTTTCTTT	CASTPGQGYRETEAFF
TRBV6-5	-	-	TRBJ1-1	TGTGCCAGCAGTTACGGCGGGACCGAAGCTTTCTTT	CASSYGGTEAFF
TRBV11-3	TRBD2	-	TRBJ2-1	TGTGCCAGCAGCTCCTCCTCTCCTAGCGGGAGGGGATCCTACAATGAGCAGTTCTTC	CASSSSSPSGRGSYNEQFF
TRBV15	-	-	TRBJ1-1	TGTGCCACCAGCAGAAACTGGGCCGCTGAAGCTTTCTTT	CATSRNWAAEAFF
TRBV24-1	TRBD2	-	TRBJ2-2	TGTGCCACCGGCTCTTCCGGGACTAGTCGTGAGGAGCTGTTTTTT	CATGSSGTSREELFF
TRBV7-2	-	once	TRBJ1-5	TGTGCCAGCAGCACCAGTTACAATCAGCCCCAGCATTTT	CASSTSYNQPQHF
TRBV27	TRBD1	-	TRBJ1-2	TGTGCCAGCAGTAACACAGGGGGGGCTAACTATGGCTACACCTTC	CASSNTGGANYGYTF
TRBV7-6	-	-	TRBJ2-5	TGTGCCAGCAGCGCGCAAGAGACCCAGTACTTC	CASSAQETQYF
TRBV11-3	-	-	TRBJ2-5	TGTGCCAGCAGCTTAGGGGGAGAGCAAGAGACCCAGTACTTC	CASSLGGEQETQYF
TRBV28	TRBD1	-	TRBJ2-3	TGTGCCAGCACCGGGGACAGGGGCACAGATACGCAGTATTTT	CASTGDRGTDTQYF
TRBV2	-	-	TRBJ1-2	TGTGCCAGCAATCAACAGGGCTTTGGCTACACCTTC	CASNQQGFGYTF
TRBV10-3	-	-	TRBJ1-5	TGTGCCATCAGTGAGTCGTCAGGATCAGGGCAGCCCCAGCATTTT	CAISESSGSGQPQHF
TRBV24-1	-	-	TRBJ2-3	TGTGCCACCAGTAGTGAGGGCACAGATACGCAGTATTTT	CATSSEGTDTQYF
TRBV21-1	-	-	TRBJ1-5	TGTGCCAGCAGCAAAGGGGCCGGCAGGGTTGATCAGCCCCAGCATTTT	CASSKGAGRVDQPQHF
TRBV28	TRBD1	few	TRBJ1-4	TGTGCCAGCAGTTTGGGGTCAGGGGGCGGCGTCTCGGGTGAAAAACTGTTTTTT	CASSLGSGGGVSGEKLFF
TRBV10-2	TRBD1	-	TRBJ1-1	TGCGCCAGCAGTGGACAGGGGGATCGCAATGAAGCTTTCTTT	CASSGQGDRNEAFF
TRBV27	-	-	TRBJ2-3	TGTGCCAGCAGTTTATCGGGGGGGGCAGTCTTCGGCACAGATACGCAGTATTTT	CASSLSGGAVFGTDTQYF
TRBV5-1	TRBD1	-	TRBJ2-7	TGCGCCAGCAAAGCCGGGACAGGGTCCTACGAGCAGTACTTC	CASKAGTGSYEQYF
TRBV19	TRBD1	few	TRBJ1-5	TGTGCCAGTAGTATACAAGGACAGGGGGTTATCGGCAATCAGCCCCAGCATTTT	CASSIQGQGVIGNQPQHF
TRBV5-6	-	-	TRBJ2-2	TGTGCCAGCAGCTTAAGCAGGAACGGGGAGCTGTTTTTT	CASSLSRNGELFF
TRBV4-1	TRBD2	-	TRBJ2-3	TGCGCCAGCAGCCAAGAAGAGTCTAGCGGGGGGATAAGAGATACGCAGTATTTT	CASSQEESSGGIRDTQYF
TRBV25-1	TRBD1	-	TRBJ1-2	TGTGCCAGCAGTGAATGGAGTCGGGACAGGGACCTCTACACCTTC	CASSEWSRDRDLYTF
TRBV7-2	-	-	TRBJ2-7	TGTGCCAGCAGCTTAGATAATGGGGGCCGGGCTAGGAGCTACGAGCAGTACTTC	CASSLDNGGRARSYEQYF
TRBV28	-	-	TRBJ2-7	TGTGCCAGCAGTTCAGACAGTTACGAGCAGTACTTC	CASSSDSYEQYF
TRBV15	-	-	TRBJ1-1	TGTGCCACCAGCGTATTTTCAGGGAACACTGAAGCTTTCTTT	CATSVFSGNTEAFF
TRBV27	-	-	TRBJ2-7	TGTGCCAGCAGTCCCCGGGACGGGAGCTACGAGCAGTACTTC	CASSPRDGSYEQYF